This TCR beta chain appears in the sequencing data of a study of vaccination effects on CD4 cells after COVID-19. Study context: Participants received two doses of either the BNT162b2 or mRNA-1273 vaccine. Study-wide findings and caveats: There were few convalescent patients in the study and no early post-infection timepoints.

Assay: immunoSEQ multiplex PCR; the TCRdb copy retains only in-frame clones and omits some. This sample yields 20,000 to 25,000 clones, of which 55% to 75% are seen a single time; 11% belongs to the top ten. This clone has just a few counts. Its antigen remains unknown. Germline lookup yields CDR1 MNHEY and CDR2 SVGAGI. The junction had 4 bases not matched to a gene; V was cut back by 6 bases and J by 4 bases. The CDR3 is 14 residues long. Sequencing was preceded by expansion of antigen-specific CD4+ T cells with viral peptide pools in the ViraFEST assay. Isolation of CD4+ T cells took place after 10 days of culture. Vaccine recipients had no previous SARS-CoV-2 infection; their nucleocapsid antibodies were negative. Two million PBMC were placed in each well, which was supplemented with approximately 9.2 IU/ml IL-2 and around 10 ug/ml peptides. IL-2 medium supplanted half the medium on days 3 and 7.

V is TRBV6-5 and J is TRBJ1-2; 11 bases map to TRBD1. The sample in question was CD4+ T cells from PBMCs cultured with HCoV-NL63 spike peptides, obtained before COVID-19 vaccination. The TCR comes from a human donor who received a COVID-19 vaccine. CDR3 residues: CASRRGQGVYGYTF. The CDR3, as DNA: TGTGCCAGCAGGAGGGGACAGGGGGTCTATGGCTACACCTTC.